The following is a T cell receptor (beta chain) sequence with its context. Its matching antigen is unknown. The data were produced by immunoSEQ multiplex PCR, yet TCRdb's version contains in-frame clones alone and is incomplete. The sample lists fewer than 2.5 million clones; roughly 93% were seen once. The data originate from a study of shared clonotypes between healthy human individuals. Study results and limitations: On the whole, naive subsets had larger estimated richness than memory subsets had. Tissue TCR repertoires likely differ from these blood-only repertoires.

Germline V lookup: CDR1 SGHTA, CDR2 FQGNSA. The CDR3 loop spans 14 amino acids. V lost 4 bases and J lost 4, with 12 bases in between. The rearrangement joins TRBV7-2 to TRBJ2-3; the D is unclear. This TCR was recovered from a man younger than 35 in good health. Some clones in this sample may be carry-over from other donors' samples. Sequences were obtained from naive CD4+ T cells from PBMCs. This sample's subset: CD45RA+ positively selected. The CDR3 DNA reads TGTGCCAGCAGCTCCAAATCAGAGGCAGATACGCAGTATTTT. It codes for CASSSKSEADTQYF. Filled out from reference TRBV7-2 and TRBJ2-3, the complete variable domain reads GAGVSQSPSNKVTEKGKDVELRCDPISGHTALYWYRQSLGQGLEFLIYFQGNSAPDKSGLPSDRFSAERTGGSVSTLTIQRTQQEDSAVYLCASSSKSEADTQYFGPGTRLTVL.